These T cell receptor beta chains were read from a single sample in a study of technical replicates of blood from a handful of donors. Clones were sequenced by immunoSEQ multiplex PCR, and TCRdb holds only the in-frame ones, with some missing. The sample contains around 80,000 clones, roughly 98% of which appear only once. Sequenced material: T cells isolated from PBMCs. The receptors were gathered from a human donor in good health. Each CDR3 is given with its conserved first and last residue. The order of the fields is J gene, D gene, clone size, V gene, CDR3 protein. The D gene is left open where the match is weak. Size values are once, few and many counts, or a class for expanded clones, and some rows have none.

>TRBJ2-5|TRBD2|NA|TRBV14
CASSLGLAGVDGGETQYF
>TRBJ1-6|NA|NA|TRBV6-5
CASLSSYNSPLHF
>TRBJ2-7|TRBD2|NA|TRBV7-6
CASSSPGGGEQYF
>TRBJ2-3|NA|NA|TRBV5-4
CASSLVLAESTDTQYF
>TRBJ2-5|TRBD2|NA|TRBV7-9
CASSSGFIAGPQETQYF
>TRBJ1-1|TRBD1|once|TRBV5-1
CASSTTGTGLRWTNTEAFF
>TRBJ2-5|NA|once|TRBV2
CASTLAETQYF
>TRBJ2-4|NA|NA|TRBV7-9
CASSLGAVGYF
>TRBJ1-2|NA|once|TRBV2
CASRESRGPGGYTF
>TRBJ1-1|NA|NA|TRBV5-4
CASSLQENTEAFF
>TRBJ1-1|NA|NA|TRBV30
CAWSAGLNTEAFF
>TRBJ1-2|NA|NA|TRBV19
CASSPSKGNGYTF
>TRBJ1-4|NA|NA|TRBV2
CASSASQGGREKLFF
>TRBJ2-6|NA|NA|TRBV7-9
CASSREFGANVLTF
>TRBJ1-2|TRBD1|NA|TRBV27
CASSPSDRSYGYTF
>TRBJ2-1|TRBD2|NA|TRBV19
CASREGLENYNEQFF
>TRBJ1-1|TRBD1|NA|TRBV7-9
CASREGTGGAGTEAFF
>TRBJ1-2|NA|NA|TRBV5-1
CASSLDRVGYTF
>TRBJ2-7|TRBD2|NA|TRBV4-1
CASSSKRTSGSYEQYF
>TRBJ2-2|TRBD2|NA|TRBV5-6
CASSYLAGVANTGELFF